The sample holds many counts of the clone carrying this T cell receptor (beta chain). What it binds is unknown. The CDR3 is made up of 11 amino acids. V was clipped by 3 bases and J by 5 bases, with 4 bases between them. CDR1 SEHNR and CDR2 FQNEAQ come from the germline V gene (reference sequence). This entry belongs to a study of glioma-infiltrating T cells. Study observations and caveats: Tissue-blood divergence was below expectation in non-neoplastic patients, above in gliomas. CDR3 overlap between tissue and blood was very small.

Using RNA template, CDR3s of TCR alpha and beta were amplified with iRepertoire arm-PCR. TCRdb recomputed calls from the multiplex PCR reads with MiXCR, one row per CDR3 protein. This sample has 170,000 or so distinct CDR3 sequences, with more than 35% found just once. Source material: glioma tissue, nonneoplastic brain tissue, or PBMCs (not recorded which). The TCR sequence derives from a human donor with low-grade glioma or glioblastoma, undergoing nonglioma brain surgery, or in good health (not recorded which). V is TRBV7-9 and J is TRBJ1-2; no clear D. CDR3 protein: CASSFGYGYTF. CDR3 nucleotides: TGTGCCAGCAGCTTCGGATATGGCTACACCTTC.